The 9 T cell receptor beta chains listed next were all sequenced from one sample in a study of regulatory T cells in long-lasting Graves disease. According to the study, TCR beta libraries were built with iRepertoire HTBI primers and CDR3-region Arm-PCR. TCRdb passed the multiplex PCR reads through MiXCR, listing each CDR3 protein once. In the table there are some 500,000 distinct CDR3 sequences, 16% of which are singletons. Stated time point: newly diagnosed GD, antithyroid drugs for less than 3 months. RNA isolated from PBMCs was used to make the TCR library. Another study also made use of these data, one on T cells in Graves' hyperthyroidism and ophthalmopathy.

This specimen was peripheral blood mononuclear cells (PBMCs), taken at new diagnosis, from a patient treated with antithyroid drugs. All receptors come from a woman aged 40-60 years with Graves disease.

The CDR3 bases are TGTGCCAGCAGCCGTCGCGGGCGGGCCGACTCTGGAAACACCATATATTTT. Translating it yields CASSRRGRADSGNTIYF. The chain is built from TRBV3-1 and TRBJ1-3; no clear D. V gave up 4 bases and J gave up 0 bases, with 16 bases separating them. In germline, CDR1 is LGHDT, CDR2 YNNKEL (reference sequence). This CDR3 spans 17 amino acids.

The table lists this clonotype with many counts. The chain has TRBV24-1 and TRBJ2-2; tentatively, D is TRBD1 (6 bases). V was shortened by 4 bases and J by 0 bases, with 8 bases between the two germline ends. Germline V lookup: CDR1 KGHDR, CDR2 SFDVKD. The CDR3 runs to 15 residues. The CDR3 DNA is TGTGCCACCAGTGAGCAGGGGACGAACACCGGGGAGCTGTTTTTT. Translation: CATSEQGTNTGELFF.

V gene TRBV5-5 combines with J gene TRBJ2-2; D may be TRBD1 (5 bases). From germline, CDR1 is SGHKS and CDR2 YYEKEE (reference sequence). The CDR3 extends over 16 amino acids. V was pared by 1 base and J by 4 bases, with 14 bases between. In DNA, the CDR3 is TGTGCCAGCAGCTTGTTTCAGGGTGGTAGCACCGGGGAGCTGTTTTTT. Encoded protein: CASSLFQGGSTGELFF.

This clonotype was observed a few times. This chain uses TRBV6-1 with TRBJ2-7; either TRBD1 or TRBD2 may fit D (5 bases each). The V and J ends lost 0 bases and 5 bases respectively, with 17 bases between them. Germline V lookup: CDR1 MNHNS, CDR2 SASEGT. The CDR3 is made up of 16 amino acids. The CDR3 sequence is CASSEARGVGFDEQYF. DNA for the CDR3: TGTGCCAGCAGTGAAGCGCGAGGGGTGGGTTTCGACGAGCAGTACTTC.

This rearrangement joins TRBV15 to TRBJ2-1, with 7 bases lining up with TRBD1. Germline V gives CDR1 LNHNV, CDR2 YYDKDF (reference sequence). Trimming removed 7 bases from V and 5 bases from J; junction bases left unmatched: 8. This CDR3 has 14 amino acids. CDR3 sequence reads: CATNSDRADNEQFF. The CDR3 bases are TGTGCCACCAATTCTGACAGGGCGGACAATGAGCAGTTCTTC.

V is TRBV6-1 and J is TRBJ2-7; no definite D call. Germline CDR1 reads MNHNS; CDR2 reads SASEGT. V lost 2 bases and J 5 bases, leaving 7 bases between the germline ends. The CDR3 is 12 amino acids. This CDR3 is CASSERRHEQYF. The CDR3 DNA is TGTGCCAGCAGTGAAAGGCGCCACGAGCAGTACTTC.

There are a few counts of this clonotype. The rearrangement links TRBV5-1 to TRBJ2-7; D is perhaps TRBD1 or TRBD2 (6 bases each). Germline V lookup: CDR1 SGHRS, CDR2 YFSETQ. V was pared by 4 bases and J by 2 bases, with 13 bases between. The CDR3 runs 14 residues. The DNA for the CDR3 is TGCGCCAGCAGCACGGAGGGACATACCTACGAGCAGTACTTC. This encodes CASSTEGHTYEQYF. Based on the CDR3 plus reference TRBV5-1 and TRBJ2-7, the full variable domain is KAGVTQTPRYLIKTRGQQVTLSCSPISGHRSVSWYQQTPGQGLQFLFEYFSETQRNKGNFPGRFSGRQFSNSRSEMNVSTLELGDSALYLCASSTEGHTYEQYFGPGTRLTVT.

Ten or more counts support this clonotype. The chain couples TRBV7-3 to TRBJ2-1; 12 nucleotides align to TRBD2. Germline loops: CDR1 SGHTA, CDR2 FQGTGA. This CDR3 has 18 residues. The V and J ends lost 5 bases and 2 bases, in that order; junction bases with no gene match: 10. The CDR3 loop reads CASSPHTSGGTPYNEQFF. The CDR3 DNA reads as TGTGCCAGCAGCCCCCACACTAGCGGGGGGACCCCCTACAATGAGCAGTTCTTC.

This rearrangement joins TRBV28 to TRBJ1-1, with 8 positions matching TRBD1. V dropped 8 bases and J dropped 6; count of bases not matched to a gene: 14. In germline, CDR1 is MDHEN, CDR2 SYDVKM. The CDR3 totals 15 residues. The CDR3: CASLSRPGGAAEAFF. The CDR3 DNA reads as TGTGCCAGCCTCTCCCGGCCAGGGGGCGCCGCTGAAGCTTTCTTT.